The subject of this entry is one TCR beta chain. What it binds is unknown. This entry comes from a study of brain metastases from non-small cell lung cancer. Broader study findings: Metastases had sparse T cells but largely shared repertoires with primaries.

The germline gives CDR1 SEHNR, CDR2 FQNEAQ (reference sequence). Trimming removed 3 bases at V and 0 bases at J, with 11 bases between. This CDR3 contains 15 residues. Some clones are missing from TCRdb's copy, which holds only in-frame ones; the method was immunoSEQ multiplex PCR. There are 1,500 to 2,000 clones in the sample; approximately 93% occur only once, and about 2.4% lies in the top ten. The sequenced sample was tissue from a brain metastasis. The sequence derives from a donor over 35 with non-small cell lung cancer. This chain joins TRBV7-9 and TRBJ1-2; D call uncertain. The CDR3 nucleotides read TGTGCCAGCAGCTTGCCCAAGCCTCCTAACTATGGCTACACCTTC. Its translation: CASSLPKPPNYGYTF.